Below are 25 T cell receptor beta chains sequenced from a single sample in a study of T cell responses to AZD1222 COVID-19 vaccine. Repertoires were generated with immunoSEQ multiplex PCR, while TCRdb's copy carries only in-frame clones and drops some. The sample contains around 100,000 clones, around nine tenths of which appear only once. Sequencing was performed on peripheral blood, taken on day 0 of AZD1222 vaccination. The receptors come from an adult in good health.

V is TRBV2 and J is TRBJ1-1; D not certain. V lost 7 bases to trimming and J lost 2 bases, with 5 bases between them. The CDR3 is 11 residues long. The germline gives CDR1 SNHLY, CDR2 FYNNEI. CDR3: CASTSNTEAFF. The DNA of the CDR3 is TGTGCCAGCACCAGCAACACTGAAGCTTTCTTT.

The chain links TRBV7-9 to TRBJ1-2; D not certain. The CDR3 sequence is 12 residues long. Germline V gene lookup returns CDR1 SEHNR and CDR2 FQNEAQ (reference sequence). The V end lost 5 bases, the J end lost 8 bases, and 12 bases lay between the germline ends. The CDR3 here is CASSQSQEGYTF. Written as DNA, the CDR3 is TGTGCCAGCAGCCAGTCCCAGGAGGGCTACACCTTC.

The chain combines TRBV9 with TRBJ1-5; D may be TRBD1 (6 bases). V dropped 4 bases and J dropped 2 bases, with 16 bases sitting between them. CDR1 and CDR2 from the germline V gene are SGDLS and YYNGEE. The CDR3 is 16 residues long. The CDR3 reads CASSRGGAGGNQPQHF. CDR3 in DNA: TGTGCCAGCAGCCGGGGTGGGGCAGGGGGCAATCAGCCCCAGCATTTT.

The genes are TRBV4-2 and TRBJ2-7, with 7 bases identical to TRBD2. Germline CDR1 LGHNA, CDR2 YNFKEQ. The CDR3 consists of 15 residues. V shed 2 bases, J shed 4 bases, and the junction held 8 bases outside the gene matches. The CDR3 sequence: CASSQTSSGLYEQYF. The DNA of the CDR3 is TGTGCCAGCAGCCAAACGTCTAGCGGACTGTACGAGCAGTACTTC.

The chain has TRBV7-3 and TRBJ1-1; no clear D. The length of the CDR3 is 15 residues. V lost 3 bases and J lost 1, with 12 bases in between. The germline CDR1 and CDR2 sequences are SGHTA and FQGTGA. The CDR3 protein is CASSFDGRKNTEAFF. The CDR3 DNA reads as TGTGCCAGCAGCTTCGACGGGCGGAAGAACACTGAAGCTTTCTTT.

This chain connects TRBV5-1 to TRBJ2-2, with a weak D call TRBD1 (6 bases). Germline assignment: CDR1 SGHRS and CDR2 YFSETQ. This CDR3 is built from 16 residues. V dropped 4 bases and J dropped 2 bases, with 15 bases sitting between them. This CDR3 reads CASSPVGGRNTGELFF. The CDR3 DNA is TGCGCCAGCAGCCCCGTAGGGGGACGCAACACCGGGGAGCTGTTTTTT.

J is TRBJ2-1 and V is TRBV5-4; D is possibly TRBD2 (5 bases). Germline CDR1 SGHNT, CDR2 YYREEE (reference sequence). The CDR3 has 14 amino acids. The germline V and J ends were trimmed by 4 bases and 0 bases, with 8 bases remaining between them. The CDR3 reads CASSQRPSYNEQFF. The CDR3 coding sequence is TGTGCCAGCAGCCAGCGGCCCTCCTACAATGAGCAGTTCTTC.

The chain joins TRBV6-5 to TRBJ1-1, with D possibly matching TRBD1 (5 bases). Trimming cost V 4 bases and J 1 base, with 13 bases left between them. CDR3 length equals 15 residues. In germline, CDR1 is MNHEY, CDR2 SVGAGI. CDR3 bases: TGTGCCAGCAGTTTGAAAGGGGTAACGAACACTGAAGCTTTCTTT. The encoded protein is CASSLKGVTNTEAFF.

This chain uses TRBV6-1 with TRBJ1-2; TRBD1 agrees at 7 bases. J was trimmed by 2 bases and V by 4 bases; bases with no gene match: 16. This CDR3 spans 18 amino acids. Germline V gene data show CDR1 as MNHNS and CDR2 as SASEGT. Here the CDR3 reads CASSGRKRTGGLNYGYTF. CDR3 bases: TGTGCCAGCAGTGGGCGAAAAAGGACAGGTGGATTGAACTATGGCTACACCTTC.

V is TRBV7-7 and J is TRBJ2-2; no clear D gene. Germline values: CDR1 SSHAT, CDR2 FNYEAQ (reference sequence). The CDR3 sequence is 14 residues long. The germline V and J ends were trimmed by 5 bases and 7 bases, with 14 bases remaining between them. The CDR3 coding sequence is TGTGCCAGCAGCCAGTCCGAGATGCACGGGGAGCTGTTTTTT. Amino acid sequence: CASSQSEMHGELFF.

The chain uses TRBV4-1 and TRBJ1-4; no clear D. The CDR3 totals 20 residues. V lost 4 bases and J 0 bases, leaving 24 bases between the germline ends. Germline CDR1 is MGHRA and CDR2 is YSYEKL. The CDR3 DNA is TGCGCCAGCAGCCTCCCACCCTATTTGTGGGCTAGGGCAACTAATGAAAAACTGTTTTTT. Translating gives CASSLPPYLWARATNEKLFF.

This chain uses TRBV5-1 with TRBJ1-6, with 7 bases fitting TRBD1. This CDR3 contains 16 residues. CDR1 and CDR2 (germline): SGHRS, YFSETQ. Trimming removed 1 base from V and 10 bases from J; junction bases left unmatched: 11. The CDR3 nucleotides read TGCGCCAGCAGCTTGTCCCCTACAGGGGAACAATCACCCCTCCACTTT. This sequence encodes CASSLSPTGEQSPLHF.

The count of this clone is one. CDR3 amino acids: CATTGTLNTEAFF. The DNA for the CDR3 is TGTGCCACTACAGGGACCCTGAACACTGAAGCTTTCTTT. The rearrangement uses TRBV30 and TRBJ1-1, with D tentatively TRBD1 (6 bases). V lost 8 bases and J lost 0, with 13 bases in between. CDR1 and CDR2 from the germline V gene are GTSNPN and SVGIG (reference sequence). The CDR3 is 13 residues long.

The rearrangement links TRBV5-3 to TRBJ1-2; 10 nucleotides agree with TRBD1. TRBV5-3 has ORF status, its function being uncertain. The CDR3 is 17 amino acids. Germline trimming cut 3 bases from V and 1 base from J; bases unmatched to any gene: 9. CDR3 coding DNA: TGTGCCAGAAGCTGGATCGGGACAGGGGAGGATAACTATGGCTACACCTTC. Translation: CARSWIGTGEDNYGYTF.

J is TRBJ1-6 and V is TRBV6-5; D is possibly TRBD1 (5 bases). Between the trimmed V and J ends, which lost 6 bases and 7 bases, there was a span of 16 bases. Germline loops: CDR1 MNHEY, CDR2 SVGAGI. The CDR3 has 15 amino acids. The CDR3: CASSPGGTTNSPLHF. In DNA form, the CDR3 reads TGTGCCAGCAGCCCGGGGGGGACCACAAATTCACCCCTCCACTTT.

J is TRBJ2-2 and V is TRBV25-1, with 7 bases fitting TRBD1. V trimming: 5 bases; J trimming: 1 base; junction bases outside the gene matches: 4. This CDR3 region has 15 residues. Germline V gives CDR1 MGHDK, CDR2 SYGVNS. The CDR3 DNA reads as TGTGCCAGCAGTCAGAACAGGGGGAACACCGGGGAGCTGTTTTTT. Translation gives CASSQNRGNTGELFF.

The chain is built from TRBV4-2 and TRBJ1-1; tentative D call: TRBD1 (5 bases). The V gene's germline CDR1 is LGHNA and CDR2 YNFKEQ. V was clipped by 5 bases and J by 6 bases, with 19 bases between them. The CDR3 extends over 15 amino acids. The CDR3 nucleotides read TGTGCCAGCAGCGCTATCCTCAGGGTTCGCGCTGAAGCTTTCTTT. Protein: CASSAILRVRAEAFF.

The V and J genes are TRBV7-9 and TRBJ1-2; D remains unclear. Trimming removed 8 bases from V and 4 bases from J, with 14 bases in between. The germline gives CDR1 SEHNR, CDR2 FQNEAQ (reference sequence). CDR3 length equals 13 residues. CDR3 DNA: TGTGCCAGCGGTTTAAGGGAGTCCTATGGCTACACCTTC. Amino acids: CASGLRESYGYTF.

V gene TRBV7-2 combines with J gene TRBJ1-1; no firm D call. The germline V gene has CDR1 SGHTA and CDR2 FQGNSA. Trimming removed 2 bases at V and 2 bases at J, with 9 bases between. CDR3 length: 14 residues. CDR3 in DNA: TGTGCCAGCAGCTTACGCCCTGTCAACACTGAAGCTTTCTTT. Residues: CASSLRPVNTEAFF.

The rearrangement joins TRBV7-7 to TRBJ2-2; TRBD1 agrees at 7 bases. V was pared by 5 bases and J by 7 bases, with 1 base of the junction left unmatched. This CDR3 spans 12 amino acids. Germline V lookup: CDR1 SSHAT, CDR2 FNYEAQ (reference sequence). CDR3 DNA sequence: TGTGCCAGCAGCCGGGACAGCGGGGAGCTGTTTTTT. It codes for CASSRDSGELFF.

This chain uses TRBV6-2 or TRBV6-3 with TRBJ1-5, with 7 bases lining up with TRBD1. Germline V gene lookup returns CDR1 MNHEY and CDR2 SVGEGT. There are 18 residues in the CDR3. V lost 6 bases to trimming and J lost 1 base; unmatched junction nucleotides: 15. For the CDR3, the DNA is TGTGCCAGCAGCCATACCTTGGCAGGGGGGGGGAGCAATCAGCCCCAGCATTTT. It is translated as CASSHTLAGGGSNQPQHF.

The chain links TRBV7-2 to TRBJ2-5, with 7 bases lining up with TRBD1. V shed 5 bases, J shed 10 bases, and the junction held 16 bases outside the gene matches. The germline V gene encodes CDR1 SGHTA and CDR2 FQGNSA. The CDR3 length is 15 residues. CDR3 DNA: TGTGCCAGCAGCCTCCGACAGGGTGGTGATCTTGGCCAGTACTTC. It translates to CASSLRQGGDLGQYF.

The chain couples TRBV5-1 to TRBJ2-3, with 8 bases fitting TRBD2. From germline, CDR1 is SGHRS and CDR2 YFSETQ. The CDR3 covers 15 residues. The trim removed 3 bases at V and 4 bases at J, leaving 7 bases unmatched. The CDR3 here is CASSSGLAQADTQYF. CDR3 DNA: TGCGCCAGCAGCTCAGGACTAGCCCAAGCAGATACGCAGTATTTT.

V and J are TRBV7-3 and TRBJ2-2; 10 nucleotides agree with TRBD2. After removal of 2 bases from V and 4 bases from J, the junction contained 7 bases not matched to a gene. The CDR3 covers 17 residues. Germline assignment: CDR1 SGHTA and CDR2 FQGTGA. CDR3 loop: CASSLGAGGPATGELFF. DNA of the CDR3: TGTGCCAGCAGCTTAGGAGCGGGGGGGCCCGCCACCGGGGAGCTGTTTTTT.

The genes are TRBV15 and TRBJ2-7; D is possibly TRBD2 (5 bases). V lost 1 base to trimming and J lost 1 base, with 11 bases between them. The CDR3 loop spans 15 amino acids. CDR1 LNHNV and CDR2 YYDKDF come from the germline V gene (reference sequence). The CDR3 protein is CATSRGGLGSYEQYF. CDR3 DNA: TGTGCCACCAGCAGAGGAGGGTTAGGGTCCTACGAGCAGTACTTC. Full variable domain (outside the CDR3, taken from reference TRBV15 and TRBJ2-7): DAMVIQNPRYQVTQFGKPVTLSCSQTLNHNVMYWYQQKSSQAPKLLFHYYDKDFNNEADTPDNFQSRRPNTSFCFLDIRSPGLGDTAMYLCATSRGGLGSYEQYFGPGTRLTVT.